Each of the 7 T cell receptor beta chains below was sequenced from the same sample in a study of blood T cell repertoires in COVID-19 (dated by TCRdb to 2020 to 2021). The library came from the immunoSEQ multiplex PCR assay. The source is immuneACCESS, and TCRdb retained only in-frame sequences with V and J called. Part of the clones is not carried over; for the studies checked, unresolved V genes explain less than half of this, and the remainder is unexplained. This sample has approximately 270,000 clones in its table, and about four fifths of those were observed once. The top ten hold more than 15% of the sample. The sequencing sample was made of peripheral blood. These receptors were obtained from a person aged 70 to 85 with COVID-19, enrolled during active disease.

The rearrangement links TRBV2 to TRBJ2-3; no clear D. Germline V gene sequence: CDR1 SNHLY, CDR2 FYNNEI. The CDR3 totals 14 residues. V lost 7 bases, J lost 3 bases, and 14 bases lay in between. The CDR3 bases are TGTGCCAGCAAGGCCGAGGTTTTGACAGATACGCAGTATTTT. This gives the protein CASKAEVLTDTQYF.

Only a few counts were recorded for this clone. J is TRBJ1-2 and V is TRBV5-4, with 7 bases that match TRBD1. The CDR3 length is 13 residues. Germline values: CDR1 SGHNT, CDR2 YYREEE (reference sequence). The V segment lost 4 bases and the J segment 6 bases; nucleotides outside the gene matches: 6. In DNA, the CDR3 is TGTGCCAGCAGCAAGACAGGGAGCGATGGCTACACCTTC. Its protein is CASSKTGSDGYTF.

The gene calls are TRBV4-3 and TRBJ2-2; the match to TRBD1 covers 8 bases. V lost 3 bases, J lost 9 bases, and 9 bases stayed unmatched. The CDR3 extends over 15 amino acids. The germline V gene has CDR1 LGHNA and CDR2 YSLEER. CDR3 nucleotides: TGCGCCAGCAGCCAGGACCGGGACAGGTGGCGGGAGCTGTTTTTT. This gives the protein CASSQDRDRWRELFF.

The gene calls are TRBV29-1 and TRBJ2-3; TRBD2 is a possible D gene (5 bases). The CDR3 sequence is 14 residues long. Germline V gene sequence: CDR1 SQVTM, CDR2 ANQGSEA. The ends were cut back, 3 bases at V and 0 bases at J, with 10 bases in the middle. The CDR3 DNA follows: TGCAGCGTTGAGGGAGATACGAGCACAGATACGCAGTATTTT. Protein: CSVEGDTSTDTQYF.

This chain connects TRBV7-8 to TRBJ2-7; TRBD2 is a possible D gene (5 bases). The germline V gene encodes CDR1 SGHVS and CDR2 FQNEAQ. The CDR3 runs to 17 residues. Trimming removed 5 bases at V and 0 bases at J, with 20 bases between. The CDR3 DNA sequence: TGTGCCAGCAGCAAACGAATTTCGAGTGGGAGCTCCTACGAGCAGTACTTC. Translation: CASSKRISSGSSYEQYF.

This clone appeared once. CDR3 coding DNA: TGTGCCAGCAGTTACGGAGGGGGCGGCTCCTACGAGCAGTACTTC. Protein product: CASSYGGGGSYEQYF. The chain recombines TRBV6-5 with TRBJ2-7, with a tentative D call TRBD1 (7 bases). This CDR3 region has 15 residues. V was cut by 2 bases and J by 0 bases, with 11 bases left in between. CDR1 is MNHEY, CDR2 SVGAGI, per germline.

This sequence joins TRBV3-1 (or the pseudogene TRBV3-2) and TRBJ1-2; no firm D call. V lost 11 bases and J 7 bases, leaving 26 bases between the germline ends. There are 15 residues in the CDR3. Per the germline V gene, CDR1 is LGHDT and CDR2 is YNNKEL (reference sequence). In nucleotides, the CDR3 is TGTGCCTTACTAGGGAGGACGGTAGCATACGCTGGCTACACCTTC. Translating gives CALLGRTVAYAGYTF.